This entry concerns a single TCR beta chain. These data are taken from a study of control samples from healthy donors and cancer patients. The CDR3 has 16 residues. The germline V gene has CDR1 KGHDR and CDR2 SFDVKD. Trimming took 4 bases from V and 0 from J, leaving 12 bases between them. Libraries were prepared by immunoSEQ multiplex PCR; TCRdb keeps only in-frame clonotypes and omits some of them. The data hold about 150,000 clones, with approximately 88% observed a single time. The sequence was collected from a man in his thirties or forties in good health. Input material: blood. This sequence joins TRBV24-1 and TRBJ2-1, with D perhaps given as TRBD1 or TRBD2 (5 bases each). The DNA for the CDR3 is TGTGCCACCAGTGACCCGGGACCGAGCTCCTACAATGAGCAGTTCTTC. Protein product: CATSDPGPSSYNEQFF.